What follows is one T cell receptor (beta chain) and its context. The antigen is unknown. This record belongs to a study of cytomegalovirus exposure and HLA in healthy donors. In the study overall: The same platform was used for the 90 to 150 validation repertoires and the approximately 670 first-cohort repertoires, a later analysis reported. Study-wide points: According to the study, roughly 160 TCR beta chains were cytomegalovirus-associated.

The donors were part of the validation cohort, which consisted of more than 90 subjects and was separate from the first cohort of under 750 subjects. The CDR3 is made up of 15 amino acids. Between the trimmed V and J ends, which lost 6 bases and 4 bases, there was a span of 15 bases. CDR1 is MRHNA, CDR2 SNTAGT, per germline. Profiled with immunoSEQ multiplex PCR; TCRdb holds only in-frame clones, not every one. Here the sample spans 150,000 to 200,000 clones, roughly 89% being singletons. The sample consisted of PBMCs. The sequence was obtained from a man aged 18 to 30 in good health and CMV-seropositive. The V and J genes are TRBV6-4 and TRBJ2-2; D is possibly TRBD2 (5 bases). CDR3 DNA sequence: TGTGCCAGCAGACCGGAGGCTAGGACCACCGGGGAGCTGTTTTTT. Encoded protein: CASRPEARTTGELFF.